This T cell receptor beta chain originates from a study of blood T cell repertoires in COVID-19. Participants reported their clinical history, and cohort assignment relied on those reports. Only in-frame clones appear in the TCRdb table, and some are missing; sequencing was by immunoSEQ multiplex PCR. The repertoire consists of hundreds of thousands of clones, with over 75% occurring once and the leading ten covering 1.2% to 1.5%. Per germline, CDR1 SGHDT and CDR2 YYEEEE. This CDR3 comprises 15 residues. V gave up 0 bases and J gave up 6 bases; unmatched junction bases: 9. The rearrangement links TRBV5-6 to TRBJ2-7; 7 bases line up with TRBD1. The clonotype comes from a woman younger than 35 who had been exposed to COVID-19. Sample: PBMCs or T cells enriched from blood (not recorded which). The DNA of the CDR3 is TGTGCCAGCAGCTTGGCCGAGGGGGCGACACCCGAGCAGTACTTC. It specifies CASSLAEGATPEQYF. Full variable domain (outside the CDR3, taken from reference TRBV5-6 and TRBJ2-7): DAGVTQSPTHLIKTRGQQVTLRCSPKSGHDTVSWYQQALGQGPQFIFQYYEEEERQRGNFPDRFSGHQFPNYSSELNVNALLLGDSALYLCASSLAEGATPEQYFGPGTRLTVT.